This T cell receptor (beta chain) was sequenced for a study of T cells in Graves' hyperthyroidism and ophthalmopathy. Germline CDR1 and CDR2: DFQATT and SNEGSKA (reference sequence). The CDR3 loop spans 14 amino acids. Between the trimmed V and J ends, which lost 4 bases and 3 bases, there was a span of 14 bases. Amplified TCR beta CDR3 regions came from RNA transcripts. HTBI primers were the set used in a first-round RT-PCR of the TCR CDR3. TCRdb reprocessed the multiplex PCR reads via MiXCR and lists one record per CDR3 protein. The table lists some 720,000 distinct CDR3 sequences, less than 20% of them singletons. This clonotype was observed a few times.

Sequenced: blood. The chain uses TRBV20-1 and TRBJ2-3; possibly TRBD1 or TRBD2 for D (5 bases each). This clonotype was obtained from a man younger than 35 with Graves' hyperthyroidism. The CDR3 reads CSATTGPRTDTQYF. The CDR3 DNA reads as TGCAGTGCTACTACGGGACCAAGGACAGATACGCAGTATTTT.